This T cell receptor beta chain emerged from a study of cytomegalovirus exposure and HLA in healthy donors. About the study: HLA-typed donors were the source of roughly 85 million unique TCRs held in an early data release.

60 Vbeta and 13 Jbeta primers were used in PCR. Sequenced by immunoSEQ multiplex PCR; TCRdb stores in-frame clones only, minus some. The profile shows 90,000 to 100,000 clones, roughly 9.4% of them singletons. Concerning this clone itself: Its antigen is undetermined.

Overall study results and limits: Later findings reportedly placed an Asian-associated ancestry cluster below the 666-donor mean for N-insertions. Across HLA loci, a later analysis found differing TCR association rates, with DRB1 most and HLA-C fewest. Common viral pathogens were later found to be apparently linked to several of the most significant clusters.

V lost 5 bases and J lost 4; bases outside the gene matches: 12. The CDR3 runs 16 residues. CDR1 is MNHEY, CDR2 SMNVEV, per germline (reference sequence). Material: PBMCs. This clonotype was sampled from a man aged 50 or older in good health and CMV-seropositive. The chain employs TRBV27 and TRBJ1-2, with 8 positions matching TRBD1. CDR3 protein: CASSRQGLISGYGYTF. The CDR3 nucleotides are TGTGCCAGCAGTCGACAGGGGTTGATTAGTGGCTATGGCTACACCTTC.